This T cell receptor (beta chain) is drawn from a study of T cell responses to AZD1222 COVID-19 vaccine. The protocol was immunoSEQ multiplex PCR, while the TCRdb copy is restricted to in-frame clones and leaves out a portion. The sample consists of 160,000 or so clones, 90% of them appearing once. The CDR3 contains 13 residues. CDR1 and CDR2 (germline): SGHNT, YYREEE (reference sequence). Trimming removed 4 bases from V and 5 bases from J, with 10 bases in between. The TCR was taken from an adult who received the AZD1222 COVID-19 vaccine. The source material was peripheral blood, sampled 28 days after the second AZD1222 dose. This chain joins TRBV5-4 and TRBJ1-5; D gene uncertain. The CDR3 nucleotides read TGTGCCAGCAGCACCTCGACGGATCAGCCCCAGCATTTT. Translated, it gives CASSTSTDQPQHF.